This T cell receptor beta chain was identified during a study of breast tumors, draining lymph nodes, adjacent tissues. The CDR3 extends over 17 amino acids. The germline V and J ends were trimmed by 4 bases and 4 bases, with 19 bases remaining between them. Germline CDR1 MNHEY, CDR2 SVGAGI. The lymph nodes were axillary draining lymph nodes from breast cancer patients. This clonotype was detected many times. TCRdb reanalysed the multiplex PCR reads using MiXCR and keeps one entry per CDR3 protein. The table includes around 130,000 distinct CDR3 sequences, around 20% detected once. The receptor was isolated from a female donor with breast cancer. Some clones in this sample may be carry-over from other donors' samples. Input material: axillary lymph node tissue. The rearrangement links TRBV6-5 to TRBJ2-2; possibly TRBD2 for D (7 bases). The CDR3: CASSSRIGGVGTGELFF. In DNA, the CDR3 is TGTGCCAGCAGTTCCCGAATAGGGGGGGTAGGCACCGGGGAGCTGTTTTTT.